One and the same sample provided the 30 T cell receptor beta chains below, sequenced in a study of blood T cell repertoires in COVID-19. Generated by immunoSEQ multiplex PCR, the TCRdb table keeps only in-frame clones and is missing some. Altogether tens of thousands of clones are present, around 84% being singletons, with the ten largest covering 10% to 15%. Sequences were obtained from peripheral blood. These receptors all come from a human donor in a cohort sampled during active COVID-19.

CDR3 protein: CASSLAVQETQYF. The CDR3, as DNA: TGTGCCAGCAGTTTAGCGGTCCAAGAGACCCAGTACTTC. The chain uses TRBV28 and TRBJ2-5; D unresolved. CDR1 is MDHEN and CDR2 is SYDVKM in the germline V gene. V was trimmed by 2 bases and J by 1 base, leaving 5 bases between them. The CDR3 spans 13 residues.

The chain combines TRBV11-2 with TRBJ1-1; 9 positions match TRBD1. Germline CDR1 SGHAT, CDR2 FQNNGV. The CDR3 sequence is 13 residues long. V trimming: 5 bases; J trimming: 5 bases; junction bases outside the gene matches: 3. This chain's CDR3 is CASSPTGGTEAFF. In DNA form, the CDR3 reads TGTGCCAGCAGCCCGACAGGGGGAACTGAAGCTTTCTTT.

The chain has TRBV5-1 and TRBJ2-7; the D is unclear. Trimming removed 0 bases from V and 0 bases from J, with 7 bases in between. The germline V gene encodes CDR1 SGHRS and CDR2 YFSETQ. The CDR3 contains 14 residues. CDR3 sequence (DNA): TGCGCCAGCAGCTTGGGGCCAGACTCCTACGAGCAGTACTTC. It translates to CASSLGPDSYEQYF. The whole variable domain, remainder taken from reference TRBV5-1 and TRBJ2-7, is KAGVTQTPRYLIKTRGQQVTLSCSPISGHRSVSWYQQTPGQGLQFLFEYFSETQRNKGNFPGRFSGRQFSNSRSEMNVSTLELGDSALYLCASSLGPDSYEQYFGPGTRLTVT.

The CDR3, as DNA: TGCGCCAGCAGTGTGCTGGCTCACTATGGCTACACCTTC. It translates to CASSVLAHYGYTF. V and J are TRBV5-1 and TRBJ1-2; no clear D. Germline V gene data show CDR1 as SGHRS and CDR2 as YFSETQ. V lost 5 bases, J lost 3 bases, and 11 bases lay in between. The CDR3 sequence is 13 residues long.

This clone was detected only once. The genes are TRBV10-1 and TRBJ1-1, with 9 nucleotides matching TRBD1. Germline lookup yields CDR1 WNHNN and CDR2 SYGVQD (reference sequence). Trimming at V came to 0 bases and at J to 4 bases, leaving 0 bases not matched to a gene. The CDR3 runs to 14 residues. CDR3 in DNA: TGCGCCAGCAGTGAGTCGACAGGGGGCACTGAAGCTTTCTTT. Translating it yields CASSESTGGTEAFF.

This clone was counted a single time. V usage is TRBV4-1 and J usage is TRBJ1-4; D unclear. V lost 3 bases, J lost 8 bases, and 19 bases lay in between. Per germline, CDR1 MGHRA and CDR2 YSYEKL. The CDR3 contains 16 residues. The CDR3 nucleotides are TGCGCCAGCAGCCAGGGATTGACAAGGACGGGAGAAAAACTGTTTTTT. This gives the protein CASSQGLTRTGEKLFF.

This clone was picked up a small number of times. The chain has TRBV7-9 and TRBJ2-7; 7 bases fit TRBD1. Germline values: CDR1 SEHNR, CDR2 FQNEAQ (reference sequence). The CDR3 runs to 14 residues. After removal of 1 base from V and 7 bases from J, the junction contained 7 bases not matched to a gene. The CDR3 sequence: CASSLVKDRAEQYF. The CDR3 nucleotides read TGTGCCAGCAGCTTAGTAAAAGACAGGGCGGAGCAGTACTTC.

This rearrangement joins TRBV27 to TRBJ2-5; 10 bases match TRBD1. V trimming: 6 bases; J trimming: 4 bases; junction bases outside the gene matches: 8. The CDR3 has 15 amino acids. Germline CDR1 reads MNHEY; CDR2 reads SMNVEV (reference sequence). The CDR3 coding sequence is TGTGCCAGCAGCCAGGGACAGGGGAGGGCAGAGACCCAGTACTTC. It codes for CASSQGQGRAETQYF.

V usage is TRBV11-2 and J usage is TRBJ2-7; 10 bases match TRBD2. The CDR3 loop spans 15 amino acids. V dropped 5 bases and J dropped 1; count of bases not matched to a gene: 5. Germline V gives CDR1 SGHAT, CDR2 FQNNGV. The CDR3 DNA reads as TGTGCCAGCAGCCAAGCGGGGGGGCTATCCTACGAGCAGTACTTC. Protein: CASSQAGGLSYEQYF.

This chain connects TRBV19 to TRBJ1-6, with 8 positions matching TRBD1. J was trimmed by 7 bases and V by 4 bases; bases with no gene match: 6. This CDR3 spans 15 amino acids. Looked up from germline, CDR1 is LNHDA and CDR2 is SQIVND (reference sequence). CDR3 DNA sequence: TGTGCCAGTAGTACCTGGACAGGGACAAATTCACCCCTCCACTTT. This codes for CASSTWTGTNSPLHF.

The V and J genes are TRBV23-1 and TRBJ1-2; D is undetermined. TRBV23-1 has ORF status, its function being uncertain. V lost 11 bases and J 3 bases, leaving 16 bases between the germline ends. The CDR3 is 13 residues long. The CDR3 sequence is CAAQTRRDYGYTF. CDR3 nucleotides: TGCGCCGCGCAGACTCGGAGGGACTATGGCTACACCTTC.

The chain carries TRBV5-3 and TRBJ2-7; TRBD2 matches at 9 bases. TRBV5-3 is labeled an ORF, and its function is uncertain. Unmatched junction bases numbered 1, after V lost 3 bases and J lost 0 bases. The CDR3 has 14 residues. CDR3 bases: TGTGCCAGAAGCTCTAGCGGGAACTCCTACGAGCAGTACTTC. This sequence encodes CARSSSGNSYEQYF.

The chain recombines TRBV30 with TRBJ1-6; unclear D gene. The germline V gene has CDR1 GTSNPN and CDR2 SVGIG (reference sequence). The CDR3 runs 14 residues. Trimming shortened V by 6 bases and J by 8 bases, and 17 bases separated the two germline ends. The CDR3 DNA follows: TGTGCCTGCAACCTGCAGAGCAGGCATTCACCCCTCCACTTT. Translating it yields CACNLQSRHSPLHF.

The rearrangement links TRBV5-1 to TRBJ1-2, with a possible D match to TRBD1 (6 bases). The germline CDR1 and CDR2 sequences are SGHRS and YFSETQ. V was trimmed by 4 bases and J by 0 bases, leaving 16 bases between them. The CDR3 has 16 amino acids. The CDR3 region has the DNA TGCGCCAGCAGCCGAGGTGGGACATCTACTAACTATGGCTACACCTTC. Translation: CASSRGGTSTNYGYTF.

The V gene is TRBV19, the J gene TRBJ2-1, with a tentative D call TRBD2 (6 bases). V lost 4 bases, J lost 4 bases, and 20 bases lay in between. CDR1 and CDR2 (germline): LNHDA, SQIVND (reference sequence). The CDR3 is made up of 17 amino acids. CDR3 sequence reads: CASSTSGTGKVYNEQFF. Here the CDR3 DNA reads TGTGCCAGTAGTACTTCCGGGACTGGGAAAGTTTACAATGAGCAGTTCTTC.

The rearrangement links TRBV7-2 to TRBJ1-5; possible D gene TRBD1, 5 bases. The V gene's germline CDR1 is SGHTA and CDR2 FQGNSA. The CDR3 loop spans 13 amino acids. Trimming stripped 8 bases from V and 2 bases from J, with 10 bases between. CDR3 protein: CASGRVGNQPQHF. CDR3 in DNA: TGTGCCAGCGGCAGGGTCGGCAATCAGCCCCAGCATTTT.

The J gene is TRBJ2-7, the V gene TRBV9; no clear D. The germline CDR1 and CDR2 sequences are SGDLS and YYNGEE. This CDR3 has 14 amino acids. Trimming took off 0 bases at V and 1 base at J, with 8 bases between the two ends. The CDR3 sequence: CASSVESWSYEQYF. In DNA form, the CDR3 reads TGTGCCAGCAGCGTAGAGAGCTGGTCCTACGAGCAGTACTTC. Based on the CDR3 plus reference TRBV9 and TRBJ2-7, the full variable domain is DSGVTQTPKHLITATGQRVTLRCSPRSGDLSVYWYQQSLDQGLQFLIQYYNGEERAKGNILERFSAQQFPDLHSELNLSSLELGDSALYFCASSVESWSYEQYFGPGTRLTVT.

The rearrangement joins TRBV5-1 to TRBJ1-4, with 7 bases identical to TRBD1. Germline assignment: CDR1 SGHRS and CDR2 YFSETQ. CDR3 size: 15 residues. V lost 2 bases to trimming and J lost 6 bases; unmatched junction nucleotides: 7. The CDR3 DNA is TGCGCCAGCAGCTTCTGGACAGGAAAAGATGAAAAACTGTTTTTT. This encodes CASSFWTGKDEKLFF.

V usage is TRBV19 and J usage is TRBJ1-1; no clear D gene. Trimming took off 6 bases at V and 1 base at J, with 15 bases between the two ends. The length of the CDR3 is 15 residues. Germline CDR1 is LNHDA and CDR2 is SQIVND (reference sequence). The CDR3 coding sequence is TGTGCCAGTAGGACAAAAGCGGCCACGAACACTGAAGCTTTCTTT. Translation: CASRTKAATNTEAFF.

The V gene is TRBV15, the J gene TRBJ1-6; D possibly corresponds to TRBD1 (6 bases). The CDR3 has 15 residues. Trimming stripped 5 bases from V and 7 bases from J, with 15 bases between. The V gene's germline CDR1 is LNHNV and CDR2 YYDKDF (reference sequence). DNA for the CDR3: TGTGCCACCAGCTTTCGGACAGAGAAAAATTCACCCCTCCACTTT. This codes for CATSFRTEKNSPLHF.

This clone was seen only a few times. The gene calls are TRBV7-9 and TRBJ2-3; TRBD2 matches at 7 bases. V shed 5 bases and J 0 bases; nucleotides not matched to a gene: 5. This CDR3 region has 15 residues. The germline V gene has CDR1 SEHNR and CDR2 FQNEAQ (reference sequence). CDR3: CASSGRLASTDTQYF. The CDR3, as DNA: TGTGCCAGCAGCGGACGACTAGCTAGCACAGATACGCAGTATTTT.

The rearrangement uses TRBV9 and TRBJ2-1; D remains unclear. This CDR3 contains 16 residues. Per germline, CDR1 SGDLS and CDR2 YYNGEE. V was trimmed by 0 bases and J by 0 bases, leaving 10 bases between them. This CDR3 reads CASSVALIPSYNEQFF. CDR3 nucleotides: TGTGCCAGCAGCGTAGCCCTAATCCCCTCCTACAATGAGCAGTTCTTC.

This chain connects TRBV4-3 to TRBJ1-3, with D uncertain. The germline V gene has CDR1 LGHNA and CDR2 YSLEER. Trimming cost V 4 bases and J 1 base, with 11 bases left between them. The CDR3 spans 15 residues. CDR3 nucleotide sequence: TGCGCCAGCAGCCTCCATAGGAGATCTGGAAACACCATATATTTT. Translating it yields CASSLHRRSGNTIYF.

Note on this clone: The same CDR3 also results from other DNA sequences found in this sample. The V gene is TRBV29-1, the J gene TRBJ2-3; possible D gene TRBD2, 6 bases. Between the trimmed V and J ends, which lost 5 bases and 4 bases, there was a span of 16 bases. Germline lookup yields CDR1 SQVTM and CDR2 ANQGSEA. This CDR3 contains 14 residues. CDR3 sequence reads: CSVSHSGGADTQYF. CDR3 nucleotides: TGCAGCGTTTCTCACTCGGGCGGGGCAGATACGCAGTATTTT.

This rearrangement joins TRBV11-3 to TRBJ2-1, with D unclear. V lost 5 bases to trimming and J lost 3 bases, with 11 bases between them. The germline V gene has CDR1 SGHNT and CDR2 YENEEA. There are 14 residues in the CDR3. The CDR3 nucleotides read TGTGCCAGCAGCCCGAACGACAACTACAATGAGCAGTTCTTC. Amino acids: CASSPNDNYNEQFF.

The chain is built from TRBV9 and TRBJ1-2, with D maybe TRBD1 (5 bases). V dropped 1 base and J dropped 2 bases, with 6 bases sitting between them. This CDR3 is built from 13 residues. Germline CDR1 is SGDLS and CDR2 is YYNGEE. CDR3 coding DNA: TGTGCCAGCAGCGTACGGACAAACTATGGCTACACCTTC. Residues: CASSVRTNYGYTF. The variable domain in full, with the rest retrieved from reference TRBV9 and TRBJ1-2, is DSGVTQTPKHLITATGQRVTLRCSPRSGDLSVYWYQQSLDQGLQFLIQYYNGEERAKGNILERFSAQQFPDLHSELNLSSLELGDSALYFCASSVRTNYGYTFGSGTRLTVV.

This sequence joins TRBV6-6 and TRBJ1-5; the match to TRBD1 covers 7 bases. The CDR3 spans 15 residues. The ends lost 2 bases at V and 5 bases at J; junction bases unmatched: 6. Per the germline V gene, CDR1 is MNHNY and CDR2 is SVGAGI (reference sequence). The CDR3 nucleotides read TGTGCCAGCAGTTACAAGGGACAGATATATCAGCCCCAGCATTTT. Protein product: CASSYKGQIYQPQHF.

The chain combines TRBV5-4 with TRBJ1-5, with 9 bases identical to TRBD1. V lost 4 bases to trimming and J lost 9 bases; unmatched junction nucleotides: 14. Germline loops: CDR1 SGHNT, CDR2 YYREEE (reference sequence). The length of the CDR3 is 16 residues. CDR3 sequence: CASSRGPPTGGGPQHF. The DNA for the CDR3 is TGTGCCAGCAGCAGGGGCCCTCCGACAGGGGGAGGGCCCCAGCATTTT. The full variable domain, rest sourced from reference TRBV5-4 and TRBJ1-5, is ETGVTQSPTHLIKTRGQQVTLRCSSQSGHNTVSWYQQALGQGPQFIFQYYREEENGRGNFPPRFSGLQFPNYSSELNVNALELDDSALYLCASSRGPPTGGGPQHFGDGTRLSIL.

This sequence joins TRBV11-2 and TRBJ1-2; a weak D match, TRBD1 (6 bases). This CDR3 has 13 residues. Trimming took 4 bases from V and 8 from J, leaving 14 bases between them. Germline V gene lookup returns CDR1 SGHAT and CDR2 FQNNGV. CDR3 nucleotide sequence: TGTGCCAGCAGCTCAACAGGGATATTCGGCTACACCTTC. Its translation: CASSSTGIFGYTF.

The CDR3 DNA sequence: TGTGCCAGCAGCTTCTCTGCGGGGACTACAGATACGCAGTATTTT. It codes for CASSFSAGTTDTQYF. The chain has TRBV7-9 and TRBJ2-3, with D possibly matching TRBD2 (6 bases). Germline CDR1 SEHNR, CDR2 FQNEAQ (reference sequence). V shed 3 bases and J shed 3 bases, with 13 bases lying between them. The CDR3 covers 15 residues.